Each of the 5 T cell receptor beta chains below was sequenced from the same sample in a study of T cell responses to AZD1222 COVID-19 vaccine. Sequencing was performed with immunoSEQ multiplex PCR; in TCRdb, only in-frame clones are kept and a portion is missing. The sample consists of 250,000 to 300,000 clones, approximately 94% of them appearing once. This sample comprised peripheral blood, obtained 28 days after the second AZD1222 dose. Receptors originate from an adult who received the AZD1222 COVID-19 vaccine.

In its sample, this clone was seen once. The rearrangement links TRBV28 to TRBJ2-7, with D perhaps TRBD2 (6 bases). The CDR3 is 15 residues long. V lost 6 bases and J lost 6, with 21 bases in between. Looked up from germline, CDR1 is MDHEN and CDR2 is SYDVKM. CDR3 protein: CASRSMVNQAGEQYF. CDR3 nucleotides: TGTGCCAGCAGGTCCATGGTCAACCAAGCGGGCGAGCAGTACTTC.

In its sample, this clone was seen once. The genes are TRBV5-1 and TRBJ1-1; D gene uncertain. There are 16 residues in the CDR3. Germline loops: CDR1 SGHRS, CDR2 YFSETQ. The ends were cut back, 5 bases at V and 3 bases at J, with 20 bases in the middle. The CDR3 DNA reads as TGCGCCAGCAGTTACGACCCTTCCATTCCGGACACTGAAGCTTTCTTT. The encoded protein is CASSYDPSIPDTEAFF. The whole variable domain, remainder taken from reference TRBV5-1 and TRBJ1-1, is KAGVTQTPRYLIKTRGQQVTLSCSPISGHRSVSWYQQTPGQGLQFLFEYFSETQRNKGNFPGRFSGRQFSNSRSEMNVSTLELGDSALYLCASSYDPSIPDTEAFFGQGTRLTVV.

The chain is built from TRBV5-4 and TRBJ2-3; a possible D gene is TRBD2 (6 bases). Germline V gene data show CDR1 as SGHNT and CDR2 as YYREEE (reference sequence). The germline V and J ends were trimmed by 3 bases and 0 bases, with 11 bases remaining between them. The CDR3 consists of 15 residues. The CDR3 DNA is TGTGCCAGCAGCTCTCCCGGGACTAGCACAGATACGCAGTATTTT. It is translated as CASSSPGTSTDTQYF.

This sequence joins TRBV2 and TRBJ2-1; no clear D. V was clipped by 4 bases and J by 6 bases, with 13 bases between them. The CDR3 is 14 amino acids. Germline V gene lookup returns CDR1 SNHLY and CDR2 FYNNEI. The CDR3 DNA is TGTGCCAGCAGTGGGACCTTATGGAGCAATGAGCAGTTCTTC. Amino acids: CASSGTLWSNEQFF.

This clone was picked up one time. J is TRBJ1-2 and V is TRBV2; a weak D match, TRBD1 (5 bases). This CDR3 has 15 residues. Trimming removed 3 bases from V and 0 bases from J, with 11 bases in between. Per the germline V gene, CDR1 is SNHLY and CDR2 is FYNNEI. CDR3: CASSEVGEANYGYTF. The DNA of the CDR3 is TGTGCCAGCAGTGAGGTGGGGGAAGCTAACTATGGCTACACCTTC.